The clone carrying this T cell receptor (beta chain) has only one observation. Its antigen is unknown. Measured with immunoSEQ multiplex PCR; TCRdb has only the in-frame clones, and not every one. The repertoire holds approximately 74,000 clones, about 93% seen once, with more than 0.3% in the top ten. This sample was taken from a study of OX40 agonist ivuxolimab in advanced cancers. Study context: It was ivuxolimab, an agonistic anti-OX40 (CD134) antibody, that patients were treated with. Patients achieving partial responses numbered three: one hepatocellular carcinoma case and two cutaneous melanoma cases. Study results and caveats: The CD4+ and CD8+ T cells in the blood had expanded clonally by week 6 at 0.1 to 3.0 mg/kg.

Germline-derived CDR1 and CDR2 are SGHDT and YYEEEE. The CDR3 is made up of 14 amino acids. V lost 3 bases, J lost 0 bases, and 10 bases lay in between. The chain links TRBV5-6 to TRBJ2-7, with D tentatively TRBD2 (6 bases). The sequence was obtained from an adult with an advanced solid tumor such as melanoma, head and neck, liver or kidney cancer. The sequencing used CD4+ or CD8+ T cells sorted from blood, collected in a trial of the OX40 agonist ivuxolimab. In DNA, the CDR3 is TGTGCCAGCAGCTCTGGAGGGAACTCCTACGAGCAGTACTTC. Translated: CASSSGGNSYEQYF.